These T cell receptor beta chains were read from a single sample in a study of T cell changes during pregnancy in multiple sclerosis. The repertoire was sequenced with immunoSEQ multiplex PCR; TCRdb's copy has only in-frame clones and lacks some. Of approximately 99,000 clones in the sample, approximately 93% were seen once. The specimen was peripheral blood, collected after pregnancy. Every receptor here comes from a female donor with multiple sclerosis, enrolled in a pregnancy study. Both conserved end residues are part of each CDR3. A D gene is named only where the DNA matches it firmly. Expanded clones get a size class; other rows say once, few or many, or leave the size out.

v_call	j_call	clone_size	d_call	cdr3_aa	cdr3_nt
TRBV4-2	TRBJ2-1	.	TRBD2	CASSQEELAVDEQFF	TGTGCCAGCAGCCAAGAAGAACTAGCGGTTGACGAGCAGTTCTTC
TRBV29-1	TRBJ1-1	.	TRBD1	CSVGTGNSGGEAFF	TGCAGCGTGGGGACAGGCAACTCCGGGGGTGAAGCTTTCTTT
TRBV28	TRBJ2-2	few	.	CASSEEWRSTGELFF	TGTGCCAGCAGTGAGGAATGGCGAAGCACCGGGGAGCTGTTTTTT
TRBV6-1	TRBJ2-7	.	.	CASSDSGFPYEQYF	TGTGCCAGCAGCGATTCCGGGTTTCCCTACGAGCAGTACTTC
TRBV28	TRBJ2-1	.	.	CASSLEATYNEQFF	TGTGCCAGCAGTTTAGAGGCCACCTACAATGAGCAGTTCTTC
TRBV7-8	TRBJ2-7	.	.	CASSPDTSYEQYF	TGTGCCAGTAGCCCGGACACAAGCTACGAGCAGTACTTC
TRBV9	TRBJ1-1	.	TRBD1	CASSGDRSMNTEAFF	TGTGCCAGCAGCGGGGACAGGAGCATGAACACTGAAGCTTTCTTT
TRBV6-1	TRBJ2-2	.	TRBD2	CASSEAVAGGSNTGELFF	TGTGCCAGCAGTGAAGCTGTGGCGGGAGGCAGCAACACCGGGGAGCTGTTTTTT
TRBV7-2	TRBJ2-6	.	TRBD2	CASSPRISGRPGANVLTF	TGTGCCAGCAGCCCCAGGATTAGCGGGAGGCCCGGGGCCAACGTCCTGACTTTC
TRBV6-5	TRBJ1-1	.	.	CASSGRTEAFF	TGTGCCAGCAGTGGGAGGACTGAAGCTTTCTTT
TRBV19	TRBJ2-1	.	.	CASSIGLGADNEQFF	TGTGCCAGTAGTATTGGGTTAGGGGCTGACAATGAGCAGTTCTTC
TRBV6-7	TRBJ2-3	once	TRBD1	CASSYAFTGVDTQYF	TGTGCCAGCAGTTACGCCTTCACAGGGGTAGATACGCAGTATTTT
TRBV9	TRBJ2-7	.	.	CASSVGGLGQQYF	TGTGCCAGCAGCGTAGGAGGACTTGGACAGCAGTACTTC
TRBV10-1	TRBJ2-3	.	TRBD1	CASPPQGVSTDTQYF	TGCGCCAGCCCCCCCCAGGGGGTTTCCACAGATACGCAGTATTTT
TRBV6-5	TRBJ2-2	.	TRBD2	CASSYSIRGAGELFF	TGTGCCAGCAGTTACTCGATCCGGGGGGCCGGGGAGCTGTTTTTT
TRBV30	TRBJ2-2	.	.	CAWSIGAGELFF	TGTGCCTGGAGTATTGGAGCCGGGGAGCTGTTTTTT
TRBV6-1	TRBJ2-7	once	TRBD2	CASPTSGRSYEQYF	TGTGCCTCCCCCACTAGCGGGAGGTCCTACGAGCAGTACTTC
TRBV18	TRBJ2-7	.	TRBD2	CASSPLAGGPNYEQYF	TGTGCCAGCTCACCACTAGCGGGAGGCCCTAACTACGAGCAGTACTTC
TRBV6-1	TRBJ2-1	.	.	CASLRGGSYNEQFF	TGTGCCAGCTTAAGGGGCGGATCCTACAATGAGCAGTTCTTC
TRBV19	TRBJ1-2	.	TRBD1	CASTLGTGGAYYGYTF	TGTGCCAGTACCCTAGGGACAGGGGGCGCATACTATGGCTACACCTTC
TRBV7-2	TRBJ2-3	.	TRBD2	CASSFGLAGDTQYF	TGTGCCAGCAGCTTCGGACTAGCGGGAGATACGCAGTATTTT
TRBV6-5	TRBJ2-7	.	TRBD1	CASSFGTGWEQYF	TGTGCCAGCAGTTTTGGGACAGGGTGGGAGCAGTACTTC
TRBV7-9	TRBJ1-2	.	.	CASSLQGLPFYGYTF	TGTGCCAGCAGCTTACAGGGCCTCCCCTTCTATGGCTACACCTTC
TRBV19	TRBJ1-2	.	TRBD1	CASRPPGQGGDGYTF	TGTGCCAGCCGTCCGCCGGGACAGGGAGGCGATGGCTACACCTTC
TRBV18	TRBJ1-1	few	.	CASSPPSGPNTEAFF	TGTGCCAGCTCACCACCGAGCGGCCCGAACACTGAAGCTTTCTTT
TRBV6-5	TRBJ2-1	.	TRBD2	CASSRGLAGGYEQFF	TGTGCCAGCAGCCGGGGACTAGCGGGAGGATATGAGCAGTTCTTC
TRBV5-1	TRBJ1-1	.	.	CASSSPAGANTEAFF	TGCGCCAGCAGCTCCCCGGCAGGGGCGAACACTGAAGCTTTCTTT
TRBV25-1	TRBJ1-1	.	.	CASSELGGRKVNEAFF	TGTGCCAGCAGTGAATTGGGTGGCAGGAAAGTTAATGAAGCTTTCTTT
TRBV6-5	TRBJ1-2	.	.	CASSYPNSGFYGYTF	TGTGCCAGCAGTTACCCAAACAGCGGCTTCTATGGCTACACCTTC
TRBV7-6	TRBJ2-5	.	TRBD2	CASSLGLATTGETQYF	TGTGCCAGCAGCTTAGGACTAGCGACCACGGGAGAGACCCAGTACTTC
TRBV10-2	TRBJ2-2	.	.	CASSEGGRGYTGELFF	TGCGCCAGCAGCGAGGGGGGGAGGGGGTACACCGGGGAGCTGTTTTTT
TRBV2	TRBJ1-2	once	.	CASSPRVGYGYTF	TGTGCCAGCAGTCCCAGGGTCGGCTATGGCTACACCTTC
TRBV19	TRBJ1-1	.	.	CASSIPRGAFF	TGTGCCAGTAGTATCCCCCGCGGAGCTTTCTTT
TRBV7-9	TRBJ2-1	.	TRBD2	CASSPLFREGSYNEQFF	TGTGCCAGCAGTCCGTTGTTTCGGGAGGGCTCCTACAATGAGCAGTTCTTC
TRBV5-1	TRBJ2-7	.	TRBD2	CASSRAGGVDEQYF	TGCGCCAGCAGCAGAGCGGGAGGGGTTGACGAGCAGTACTTC
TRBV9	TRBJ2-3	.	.	CASSVGTGTQYF	TGTGCCAGCAGCGTAGGGACTGGAACGCAGTATTTT
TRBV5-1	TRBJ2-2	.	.	CASAGQITGELFF	TGCGCCAGCGCAGGCCAAATCACCGGGGAGCTGTTTTTT
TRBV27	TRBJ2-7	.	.	CASSLGHSYEQYF	TGTGCCAGCAGTTTAGGACACTCCTACGAGCAGTACTTC
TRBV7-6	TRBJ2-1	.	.	CASTEGQRAISYNEQFF	TGTGCCAGCACTGAGGGGCAGCGGGCAATATCCTACAATGAGCAGTTCTTC
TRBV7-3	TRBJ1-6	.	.	CASSVDSNNSPLHF	TGTGCCAGCAGCGTTGACAGCAATAATTCACCCCTCCACTTT
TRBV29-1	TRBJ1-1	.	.	CSARREKTEAFF	TGCAGCGCCCGAAGGGAGAAAACTGAAGCTTTCTTT
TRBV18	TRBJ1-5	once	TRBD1	CASSPTGVAQPQHF	TGTGCCAGCTCACCAACAGGGGTGGCTCAGCCCCAGCATTTT
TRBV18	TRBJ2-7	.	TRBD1	CASSRDRAYEQYF	TGTGCCAGCTCCCGGGACAGGGCCTACGAGCAGTACTTC
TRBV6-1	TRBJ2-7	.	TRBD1	CASSEALVLGQEDYEQYF	TGTGCCAGCAGTGAAGCGCTTGTTCTTGGACAGGAAGATTACGAGCAGTACTTC
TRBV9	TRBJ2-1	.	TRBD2	CASSPQGTRSVNEQFF	TGTGCCAGCAGCCCTCAAGGGACTAGATCGGTTAATGAGCAGTTCTTC
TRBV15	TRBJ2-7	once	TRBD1	CATSRTGGAYEQYF	TGTGCCACCAGCAGGACAGGGGGGGCCTACGAGCAGTACTTC
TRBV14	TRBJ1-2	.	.	CASSQDRAWLIEYGYTF	TGTGCCAGCAGCCAAGACAGGGCCTGGCTAATCGAGTATGGCTACACCTTC